One T cell receptor beta chain is described in this entry. Its target is not known. The study ran its PCR with 60 Vbeta and 13 Jbeta primers. Sequencing used immunoSEQ multiplex PCR; TCRdb keeps in-frame clones, though not all of them. The sample yields approximately 210,000 clones, 81% seen once. The sample belongs to a study of cytomegalovirus exposure and HLA in healthy donors. Turning to the study itself: An analysis done earlier identified 120 million or so unique TCR beta sequences from 190 million or so T cells. Study-wide findings and caveats: A later analysis by the authors found several of the most significant clusters apparently linked to common viral pathogens. As immune exposure information, only CMV serostatus was available. While the bulk of TCR sequences proved rare, some public TCRs turned up in many donors.

The CDR3 has 15 residues. Looked up from germline, CDR1 is WSHSY and CDR2 is SAAADI. With 1 base clipped from V and 8 bases from J, the junction kept 7 bases outside the gene matches. Material for sequencing was PBMCs. The chain carries TRBV10-2 and TRBJ2-3; 9 bases match TRBD1. The receptor's source is a man younger than 35 in good health and CMV-seronegative. CDR3 bases: TGCGCCAGCAGTGAGTGGACAGGGGTACACGGTACGCAGTATTTT. This encodes CASSEWTGVHGTQYF.